A single sample gave rise to the 30 T cell receptor beta chains below, sequenced in a study of control samples from healthy donors and cancer patients. Profiled with immunoSEQ multiplex PCR; TCRdb holds only in-frame clones, not every one. The sample includes approximately 110,000 clones, roughly 90% of them seen just once. Input material: blood. The origin of the receptors is a woman between 50 and 59 years old in good health.

The chain has TRBV6-5 and TRBJ2-1, with D hard to call. CDR1 is MNHEY and CDR2 is SVGAGI in the germline V gene. CDR3 size: 14 residues. V was cut by 3 bases and J by 4 bases, with 10 bases left in between. DNA for the CDR3: TGTGCCAGCAGTTATAGGCAGTCATACAATGAGCAGTTCTTC. Protein: CASSYRQSYNEQFF.

The V gene is TRBV5-1, the J gene TRBJ1-1, with D possibly being TRBD1 (6 bases). V shed 3 bases and J shed 4 bases, with 13 bases lying between them. Germline loops: CDR1 SGHRS, CDR2 YFSETQ. The CDR3 has 14 residues. The CDR3 is CASSSLGGSTEAFF. As DNA, the CDR3 is TGCGCCAGCAGCTCCCTAGGGGGAAGCACTGAAGCTTTCTTT.

This clone was recorded once. The chain recombines TRBV7-8 with TRBJ1-2; D unresolved. The germline V gene encodes CDR1 SGHVS and CDR2 FQNEAQ. This CDR3 region has 16 residues. V lost 5 bases to trimming and J lost 2 bases, with 18 bases between them. Here the CDR3 reads CASSPRGWERNYGYTF. The CDR3 DNA is TGTGCCAGCAGCCCGAGAGGTTGGGAGAGGAACTATGGCTACACCTTC.

The V call is TRBV4-1, the J call TRBJ2-1; TRBD2 matches 9 bases. V shed 2 bases and J 6 bases; nucleotides not matched to a gene: 14. Looked up from germline, CDR1 is MGHRA and CDR2 is YSYEKL. The CDR3 has 18 amino acids. The CDR3 nucleotides are TGCGCCAGCAGCCAAATCCCTAGCGGGGAGGCCGTTCTCAATGAGCAGTTCTTC. Translating it yields CASSQIPSGEAVLNEQFF.

V gene TRBV4-1 combines with J gene TRBJ1-1; D might be TRBD1 (5 bases). The CDR3 contains 14 residues. Germline CDR1 reads MGHRA; CDR2 reads YSYEKL. Trimming took off 6 bases at V and 5 bases at J, with 16 bases between the two ends. CDR3 sequence reads: CASSLPRTRTEAFF. The CDR3 DNA follows: TGCGCCAGCAGTCTCCCCAGGACACGAACTGAAGCTTTCTTT.

DNA for the CDR3: TGTGCCAGCAGACCTCCCAGCGGGAGTTGGGATACGCAGTATTTT. It yields the protein CASRPPSGSWDTQYF. The chain carries TRBV5-4 and TRBJ2-3, with TRBD2 matching over 8 bases. The CDR3 covers 15 residues. The germline V gene encodes CDR1 SGHNT and CDR2 YYREEE (reference sequence). Unmatched junction bases numbered 11, after V lost 5 bases and J lost 6 bases.

The rearrangement uses TRBV30 and TRBJ2-5, with 9 bases lining up with TRBD1. V trimming: 2 bases; J trimming: 5 bases; junction bases outside the gene matches: 9. The germline CDR1 and CDR2 sequences are GTSNPN and SVGIG (reference sequence). This CDR3 region has 15 residues. The CDR3 sequence is CAWSPKDRGSETQYF. In nucleotides, the CDR3 is TGTGCCTGGAGTCCGAAAGACAGGGGGTCTGAGACCCAGTACTTC. Supplemented by reference TRBV30 and TRBJ2-5, the full variable domain reads SQTIHQWPATLVQPVGSPLSLECTVEGTSNPNLYWYRQAAGRGLQLLFYSVGIGQISSEVPQNLSASRPQDRQFILSSKKLLLSDSGFYLCAWSPKDRGSETQYFGPGTRLLVL.

V gene TRBV2 combines with J gene TRBJ1-6; D perhaps matches TRBD1 (6 bases). The CDR3 spans 15 residues. Trimming left V 6 bases short and J 7 bases short, with 16 bases between. CDR1 is SNHLY, CDR2 FYNNEI, per germline. CDR3 in DNA: TGTGCCAGCAGCCTAACCAGGACAGCCAATTCACCCCTCCACTTT. Translated: CASSLTRTANSPLHF.

This sequence joins TRBV3-1 (or the pseudogene TRBV3-2) and TRBJ2-1, with D tentatively TRBD2 (5 bases). The CDR3 is 16 amino acids. The V gene's germline CDR1 is LGHDT and CDR2 YNNKEL (reference sequence). Between the trimmed V and J ends, which lost 3 bases and 5 bases, there was a span of 17 bases. This CDR3 is CASSQRESTRNNEQFF. DNA for the CDR3: TGTGCCAGCAGCCAGAGGGAATCGACGCGGAACAATGAGCAGTTCTTC.

This sequence joins TRBV20-1 and TRBJ1-1, with a tentative D call TRBD1 (6 bases). CDR3 length: 11 amino acids. Looked up from germline, CDR1 is DFQATT and CDR2 is SNEGSKA (reference sequence). V lost 6 bases to trimming and J lost 5 bases, with 10 bases between them. CDR3 region: CSARTETEAFF. CDR3 DNA sequence: TGCAGTGCCCGGACAGAGACTGAAGCTTTCTTT.

The gene calls are TRBV6-4 and TRBJ2-7; 9 nucleotides match TRBD2. V was clipped by 3 bases and J by 0 bases; unmatched bases: 6. The germline CDR1 and CDR2 sequences are MRHNA and SNTAGT. This CDR3 contains 16 residues. The CDR3 sequence: CASSERLAGSSYEQYV. DNA of the CDR3: TGTGCCAGCAGTGAAAGGCTAGCGGGGAGCTCCTACGAGCAGTACGTC.

The J gene is TRBJ2-2, the V gene TRBV11-3; D might be TRBD1 (6 bases). The CDR3 has 15 amino acids. Trimming took 0 bases from V and 6 from J, leaving 11 bases between them. Germline CDR1 and CDR2: SGHNT and YENEEA. CDR3 coding DNA: TGTGCCAGCAGCTTAGATGGACAGTCGGCCGGGGAGCTGTTTTTT. Protein product: CASSLDGQSAGELFF.

The J gene is TRBJ2-2, the V gene TRBV7-8, with 14 bases that match TRBD2. The length of the CDR3 is 15 residues. Germline loops: CDR1 SGHVS, CDR2 FQNEAQ. After removal of 3 bases from V and 7 bases from J, the junction contained 1 base not matched to a gene. The CDR3 spells CASSLGLAGDGELFF. The CDR3 nucleotides are TGTGCCAGCAGCTTGGGACTAGCGGGAGACGGGGAGCTGTTTTTT.

The chain couples TRBV6-5 to TRBJ1-1; no reliable D call. Germline V gives CDR1 MNHEY, CDR2 SVGAGI. CDR3 length: 15 residues. V lost 3 bases and J 4 bases, leaving 15 bases between the germline ends. CDR3 nucleotide sequence: TGTGCCAGCAGTTATTTGGGTGTCGTGGGCACTGAAGCTTTCTTT. This encodes CASSYLGVVGTEAFF.

V and J are TRBV7-7 and TRBJ2-3, with D possibly called TRBD1 or TRBD2 (7 bases each). CDR1 SSHAT and CDR2 FNYEAQ come from the germline V gene (reference sequence). The CDR3 sequence is 13 residues long. V was clipped by 1 base and J by 12 bases, with 14 bases between them. The DNA of the CDR3 is TGTGCCAGCAGCTTAGAAGGGGGCGGGGGCCAGTATTTT. Its protein is CASSLEGGGGQYF.

This rearrangement joins TRBV19 to TRBJ2-1; D might be TRBD1 or TRBD2, each matching 5 bases. Germline CDR1 is LNHDA and CDR2 is SQIVND (reference sequence). This CDR3 is 14 amino acids long. The germline V and J ends were trimmed by 6 bases and 5 bases, with 14 bases remaining between them. CDR3 protein: CASSWGGGNNEQFF. CDR3 nucleotides: TGTGCCAGTAGCTGGGGCGGAGGAAACAATGAGCAGTTCTTC.

This chain uses TRBV30 with TRBJ2-1; tentative D call: TRBD2 (6 bases). V shed 3 bases and J shed 4 bases, with 16 bases lying between them. Germline CDR1 is GTSNPN and CDR2 is SVGIG (reference sequence). There are 15 residues in the CDR3. CDR3: CAWSRNSGIYNEQFF. In DNA form, the CDR3 reads TGTGCCTGGAGCCGGAATAGCGGAATTTACAATGAGCAGTTCTTC.

The chain recombines TRBV2 with TRBJ1-2; no clear D. The CDR3 extends over 13 amino acids. Trimming pared 4 bases from V and 6 bases from J, leaving 12 bases between. The germline V gene has CDR1 SNHLY and CDR2 FYNNEI. The CDR3 sequence is CASSALRWDGYTF. The CDR3 bases are TGTGCCAGCAGTGCTCTGCGGTGGGATGGCTACACCTTC.

The CDR3 nucleotides are TGTGCCAGCAGGGTCCTGGGGTCAGGCTACGAGCAGTACTTC. It yields the protein CASRVLGSGYEQYF. The chain links TRBV5-6 to TRBJ2-7; D uncertain. The CDR3 has 14 amino acids. Germline V gene sequence: CDR1 SGHDT, CDR2 YYEEEE. V was shortened by 5 bases and J by 3 bases, with 15 bases between the two germline ends.

This chain uses TRBV11-2 with TRBJ1-1; D remains ambiguous. Trimming left V 0 bases short and J 1 base short, with 12 bases between. The CDR3 totals 16 residues. From germline, CDR1 is SGHAT and CDR2 FQNNGV. Here the CDR3 reads CASSLDWVQANTEAFF. The CDR3 bases are TGTGCCAGCAGCTTAGATTGGGTCCAGGCGAACACTGAAGCTTTCTTT.

The J gene is TRBJ2-3, the V gene TRBV5-1; the D is unclear. This CDR3 comprises 14 residues. In germline, CDR1 is SGHRS, CDR2 YFSETQ. Trimming removed 0 bases from V and 0 bases from J, with 5 bases in between. CDR3 nucleotide sequence: TGCGCCAGCAGCTTGGAGCCGAGCACAGATACGCAGTATTTT. It encodes CASSLEPSTDTQYF.

V gene TRBV27 combines with J gene TRBJ2-7; D gene uncertain. This CDR3 has 12 residues. Trimming removed 5 bases from V and 8 bases from J, with 13 bases in between. The germline V gene encodes CDR1 MNHEY and CDR2 SMNVEV (reference sequence). This CDR3 reads CASSRTPLKQYF. CDR3 bases: TGTGCCAGCAGTCGCACTCCGTTGAAGCAGTACTTC.

This clone appeared a single time. The V and J genes are TRBV7-9 and TRBJ2-7, with D perhaps assigned TRBD1 or TRBD2 (5 bases each). This CDR3 is 13 amino acids long. Trimming stripped 0 bases from V and 5 bases from J, with 8 bases between. CDR1 and CDR2 from the germline V gene are SEHNR and FQNEAQ (reference sequence). The CDR3 region has the DNA TGTGCCAGCAGCTTAGCTAGGGACCACGAGCAGTACGTC. It translates to CASSLARDHEQYV.

The chain recombines TRBV11-2 with TRBJ2-1, with D possibly called TRBD1 or TRBD2 (6 bases each). CDR1 and CDR2 (germline): SGHAT, FQNNGV. This CDR3 has 17 amino acids. V dropped 1 base and J dropped 4 bases, with 17 bases sitting between them. The CDR3 nucleotides read TGTGCCAGCAGCTTAGCCCCATCTGGGGGGCGGTACAATGAGCAGTTCTTC. It encodes CASSLAPSGGRYNEQFF.

The chain has TRBV27 and TRBJ2-7; possible D gene TRBD2, 6 bases. Germline loops: CDR1 MNHEY, CDR2 SMNVEV (reference sequence). Trimming cost V 4 bases and J 3 bases, with 16 bases left between them. The CDR3 runs 15 residues. In nucleotides, the CDR3 is TGTGCCAGCAGTTATCAAAATCAGGGAGGCTACGAGCAGTACGTC. Its translation is CASSYQNQGGYEQYV.

V gene TRBV19 combines with J gene TRBJ1-4; D is unresolved. Trimming left V 0 bases short and J 12 bases short, with 8 bases between. The CDR3 is 12 amino acids. Germline V CDR1 and CDR2: LNHDA, SQIVND (reference sequence). CDR3 residues: CASSIDLRELFF. Here the CDR3 DNA reads TGTGCCAGTAGTATAGATTTGCGTGAACTGTTTTTT.

The chain employs TRBV23-1 and TRBJ2-7; D perhaps matches TRBD1 (6 bases). TRBV23-1 is labeled an ORF, and its function is uncertain. V was pared by 7 bases and J by 1 base, with 14 bases between. This CDR3 spans 14 amino acids. The CDR3 spells CASIGDIESYEQYV. In DNA, the CDR3 is TGCGCCAGCATTGGGGACATCGAGTCCTACGAGCAGTACGTC.

V is TRBV3-1 (or the pseudogene TRBV3-2) and J is TRBJ2-3; 8 bases match TRBD2. This CDR3 has 19 residues. Trimming at V came to 4 bases and at J to 0 bases, leaving 15 bases not matched to a gene. The germline V gene encodes CDR1 LGHDT and CDR2 YNNKEL (reference sequence). The CDR3 is CASSLTPFQPSGSTDTQYF. The CDR3 bases are TGTGCCAGCAGCCTAACCCCTTTTCAGCCTAGCGGGAGCACAGATACGCAGTATTTT.

V usage is TRBV9 and J usage is TRBJ1-6; D gene ambiguous. CDR3 length equals 15 residues. In germline, CDR1 is SGDLS, CDR2 YYNGEE. With 4 bases removed from V and 7 bases from J, the gap between germline ends came to 15 bases. CDR3 coding DNA: TGTGCCAGCAGCCCGAGCCAGGTAGCAAATTCACCCCTCCACTTT. As protein: CASSPSQVANSPLHF.

This clone was seen a few times. This chain links TRBV5-1 with TRBJ1-4; 7 bases align to TRBD1. Looked up from germline, CDR1 is SGHRS and CDR2 is YFSETQ. After removal of 3 bases from V and 1 base from J, the junction contained 9 bases not matched to a gene. CDR3 length equals 17 residues. The CDR3 region is CASSSPQGTRTNEKLFF. CDR3 in DNA: TGCGCCAGCAGCTCCCCACAGGGGACAAGAACTAATGAAAAACTGTTTTTT.